A single sample is the source of the 20 T cell receptor beta chains below, sequenced in a study of blood T cell repertoires in COVID-19. Sequencing used immunoSEQ multiplex PCR; TCRdb keeps in-frame clones, though not all of them. This sample carries around 69,000 clones, 89% of them seen once, and the ten largest clones take 4.9%. Input material: peripheral blood. These receptors originate from a woman in her fifties or sixties with active COVID-19.

The rearrangement uses TRBV6-1 and TRBJ1-5; unclear D gene. The germline V and J ends were trimmed by 2 bases and 2 bases, with 10 bases remaining between them. The CDR3 is made up of 15 amino acids. In germline, CDR1 is MNHNS, CDR2 SASEGT. CDR3 nucleotide sequence: TGTGCCAGCAGTGAACCACCGAGGGGCAATCAGCCCCAGCATTTT. Its protein product is CASSEPPRGNQPQHF.

This chain links TRBV14 with TRBJ2-3, with D perhaps matching TRBD2 (5 bases). The germline V gene has CDR1 SGHDN and CDR2 FVKESK. With 4 bases removed from V and 3 bases from J, the gap between germline ends came to 11 bases. The CDR3 is 14 residues long. CDR3 sequence reads: CASSPRWTTDTQYF. The CDR3 nucleotides are TGTGCCAGCAGCCCGCGATGGACTACAGATACGCAGTATTTT.

As concerns this clone: An end of the junction differs from the germline gene, which may be a read error. The gene calls are TRBV5-1 and TRBJ2-7; possible D gene TRBD1, 5 bases. The CDR3 covers 14 residues. The germline V gene encodes CDR1 SGHRS and CDR2 YFSETQ. CDR3 sequence (DNA): TGCGCCAGTAGCTCCCAGGGTATGTCCTACGAGCAGTACTTC. This translates into CASSSQGMSYEQYF.

The chain is built from TRBV11-3 and TRBJ2-5, with 8 bases that match TRBD1. Trimming removed 5 bases from V and 5 bases from J; junction bases left unmatched: 7. Germline V gene data show CDR1 as SGHNT and CDR2 as YENEEA. The CDR3 loop spans 14 amino acids. CDR3 in amino acids: CASSRTGQGETQYF. The CDR3 DNA follows: TGTGCCAGCAGCCGAACTGGACAGGGCGAGACCCAGTACTTC.

The rearrangement joins TRBV14 to TRBJ2-1; maybe TRBD1 (6 bases). The CDR3 totals 15 residues. The V gene's germline CDR1 is SGHDN and CDR2 FVKESK. V dropped 1 base and J dropped 4 bases, with 11 bases sitting between them. CDR3 sequence reads: CASSQVQGLYNEQFF. The CDR3 bases are TGTGCCAGCAGCCAAGTGCAGGGGCTATACAATGAGCAGTTCTTC.

This chain uses TRBV6-1 with TRBJ2-3, with TRBD2 matching 9 bases. This CDR3 is 17 amino acids long. V lost 0 bases and J lost 6; bases outside the gene matches: 10. Per the germline V gene, CDR1 is MNHNS and CDR2 is SASEGT. The DNA for the CDR3 is TGTGCCAGCAGTGAAGCGTTCCTAGCGGGAAATGTTGATACGCAGTATTTT. It is translated as CASSEAFLAGNVDTQYF.

The chain is built from TRBV7-2 and TRBJ1-4; D not certain. V shed 3 bases and J shed 6 bases, with 8 bases lying between them. The CDR3 spans 13 residues. From germline, CDR1 is SGHTA and CDR2 FQGNSA. DNA for the CDR3: TGTGCCAGCAGCTTGGGCGGGCATGAAAAACTGTTTTTT. Protein: CASSLGGHEKLFF.

This chain joins TRBV30 and TRBJ1-5; 8 nucleotides match TRBD1. Unmatched junction bases numbered 7, after V lost 1 base and J lost 5 bases. The CDR3 is 15 residues long. Germline V lookup: CDR1 GTSNPN, CDR2 SVGIG (reference sequence). The DNA of the CDR3 is TGTGCCTGGAGTGAACTGAGGACAGGGCATCAGCCCCAGCATTTT. Its translation: CAWSELRTGHQPQHF.

The V and J genes are TRBV19 and TRBJ2-1; D is perhaps TRBD1 (5 bases). Per germline, CDR1 LNHDA and CDR2 SQIVND (reference sequence). The CDR3 has 16 residues. Deletions cut 5 bases from V and 0 bases from J, with 14 bases between. The CDR3: CASSPRTPSSYNEQFF. The CDR3, as DNA: TGTGCCAGTAGTCCCCGGACACCGAGCTCCTACAATGAGCAGTTCTTC.

This chain joins TRBV6-4 and TRBJ2-1, with 7 nucleotides matching TRBD1. The CDR3 has 16 residues. CDR1 and CDR2 (germline): MRHNA, SNTAGT. Trimming removed 5 bases from V and 0 bases from J; junction bases left unmatched: 7. The CDR3 bases are TGTGCCAGCAGTAAAGGGGGCACTAGCTCCTACAATGAGCAGTTCTTC. Translating it yields CASSKGGTSSYNEQFF.

The rearrangement uses TRBV7-9 and TRBJ2-5; 8 bases map to TRBD1. After removal of 5 bases from V and 5 bases from J, the junction contained 10 bases not matched to a gene. The CDR3 has 15 amino acids. Germline V gene lookup returns CDR1 SEHNR and CDR2 FQNEAQ (reference sequence). The CDR3 protein is CASSGGQGKEETQYF. CDR3 nucleotide sequence: TGTGCCAGCAGCGGTGGACAGGGCAAAGAGGAGACCCAGTACTTC.

The V and J genes are TRBV10-3 and TRBJ2-3; D may be TRBD1 (5 bases). Germline assignment: CDR1 ENHRY and CDR2 SYGVKD. CDR3 length: 15 residues. The V end lost 4 bases, the J end lost 2 bases, and 13 bases lay between the germline ends. As DNA, the CDR3 is TGTGCCATCAGTGGGCGGCAGGGTGACACAGATACGCAGTATTTT. Translated, it gives CAISGRQGDTDTQYF.

The chain uses TRBV19 and TRBJ1-6, with TRBD1 matching over 8 bases. CDR3 size: 15 residues. Germline V gives CDR1 LNHDA, CDR2 SQIVND (reference sequence). The trim removed 3 bases at V and 10 bases at J, leaving 8 bases unmatched. Here the CDR3 DNA reads TGTGCCAGTAGTATCGGGGACAGGTCCCGGTCACCCCTCCACTTT. Amino acid sequence: CASSIGDRSRSPLHF.

In its sample, this clone was seen once. The chain has TRBV27 and TRBJ1-4, with 8 bases identical to TRBD1. The CDR3 is 15 residues long. V shed 5 bases and J 4 bases; nucleotides not matched to a gene: 6. Germline-derived CDR1 and CDR2 are MNHEY and SMNVEV (reference sequence). CDR3 residues: CASSLRTGSNEKLFF. DNA of the CDR3: TGTGCCAGCAGTCTCAGGACAGGGAGTAATGAAAAACTGTTTTTT.

This chain joins TRBV6-5 and TRBJ1-1; D is unresolved. V was trimmed by 6 bases and J by 1 base, leaving 9 bases between them. The V gene's germline CDR1 is MNHEY and CDR2 SVGAGI. This CDR3 is 13 amino acids long. CDR3 bases: TGTGCCAGCAGCCTAACAGCGAACACTGAAGCTTTCTTT. Protein product: CASSLTANTEAFF.

The chain uses TRBV6-2 or TRBV6-3 and TRBJ2-7; TRBD2 agrees at 12 bases. The V segment lost 2 bases and the J segment 4 bases; nucleotides outside the gene matches: 18. The germline gives CDR1 MNHEY, CDR2 SVGEGT. The CDR3 totals 20 residues. The CDR3 protein is CASSYVAGATLAGGKYEQYF. The CDR3 DNA reads as TGTGCCAGCAGTTACGTAGCAGGTGCCACTCTAGCGGGAGGGAAGTACGAGCAGTACTTC.

This chain links TRBV28 with TRBJ1-1, with 7 bases lining up with TRBD1. The germline V gene has CDR1 MDHEN and CDR2 SYDVKM. This CDR3 is built from 15 residues. Germline trimming cut 5 bases from V and 2 bases from J; bases unmatched to any gene: 8. The CDR3 reads CASSMRDRRNTEAFF. DNA of the CDR3: TGTGCCAGCAGTATGAGGGACAGAAGAAACACTGAAGCTTTCTTT.

The genes are TRBV5-6 and TRBJ2-5; 10 bases are a match to TRBD2. Looked up from germline, CDR1 is SGHDT and CDR2 is YYEEEE. V shed 3 bases, J shed 5 bases, and the junction held 16 bases outside the gene matches. The CDR3 spans 18 residues. CDR3 sequence reads: CASSSLSGAGGPRETQYF. DNA of the CDR3: TGTGCCAGCAGCTCCTTATCGGGAGCGGGAGGGCCTCGGGAGACCCAGTACTTC. The full variable domain, in which reference TRBV5-6 and TRBJ2-5 provide the parts outside the CDR3, is DAGVTQSPTHLIKTRGQQVTLRCSPKSGHDTVSWYQQALGQGPQFIFQYYEEEERQRGNFPDRFSGHQFPNYSSELNVNALLLGDSALYLCASSSLSGAGGPRETQYFGPGTRLLVL.

V and J are TRBV6-5 and TRBJ1-2; perhaps TRBD1 as D (6 bases). The CDR3 is 13 residues long. Germline V lookup: CDR1 MNHEY, CDR2 SVGAGI. Trimming removed 6 bases from V and 8 bases from J, with 16 bases in between. CDR3 loop: CASSDGGARGYTF. As DNA, the CDR3 is TGTGCCAGCAGCGACGGGGGGGCGCGCGGCTACACCTTC.

This chain joins TRBV29-1 and TRBJ2-1; D gene uncertain. Trimming pared 2 bases from V and 10 bases from J, leaving 9 bases between. The CDR3 spans 11 residues. In germline, CDR1 is SQVTM, CDR2 ANQGSEA. CDR3 nucleotides: TGCAGCGTTGAACTCCTTGGCGAGCAGTTCTTC. It specifies CSVELLGEQFF.